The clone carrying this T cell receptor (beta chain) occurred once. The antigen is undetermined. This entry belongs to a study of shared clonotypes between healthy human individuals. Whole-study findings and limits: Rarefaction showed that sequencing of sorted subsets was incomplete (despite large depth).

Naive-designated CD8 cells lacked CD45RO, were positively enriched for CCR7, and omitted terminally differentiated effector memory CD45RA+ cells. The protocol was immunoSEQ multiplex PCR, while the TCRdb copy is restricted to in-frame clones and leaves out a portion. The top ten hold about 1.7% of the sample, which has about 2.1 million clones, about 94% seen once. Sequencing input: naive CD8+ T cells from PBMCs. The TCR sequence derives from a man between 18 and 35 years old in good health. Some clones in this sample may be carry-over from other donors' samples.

This chain's CDR3 is CASSLTVTRSDTQYF. The CDR3, as DNA: TGTGCCAGCAGCCTTACTGTGACTAGATCCGATACGCAGTATTTT. This chain joins TRBV4-2 and TRBJ2-3, with D tentatively TRBD2 (6 bases). Trimming took off 4 bases at V and 6 bases at J, with 17 bases between the two ends. The CDR3 is 15 amino acids. In germline, CDR1 is LGHNA, CDR2 YNFKEQ.